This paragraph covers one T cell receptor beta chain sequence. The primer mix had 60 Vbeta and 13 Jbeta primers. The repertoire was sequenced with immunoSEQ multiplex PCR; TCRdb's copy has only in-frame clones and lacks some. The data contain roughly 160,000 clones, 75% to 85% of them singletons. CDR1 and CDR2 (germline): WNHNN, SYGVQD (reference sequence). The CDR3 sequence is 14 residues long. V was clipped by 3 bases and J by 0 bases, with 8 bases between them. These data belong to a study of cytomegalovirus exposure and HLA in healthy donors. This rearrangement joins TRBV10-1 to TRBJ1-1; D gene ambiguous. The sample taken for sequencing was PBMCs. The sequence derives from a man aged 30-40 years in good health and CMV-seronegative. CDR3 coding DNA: TGCGCCAGCAGTGAATTCCCGGTGAACACTGAAGCTTTCTTT. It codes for CASSEFPVNTEAFF.